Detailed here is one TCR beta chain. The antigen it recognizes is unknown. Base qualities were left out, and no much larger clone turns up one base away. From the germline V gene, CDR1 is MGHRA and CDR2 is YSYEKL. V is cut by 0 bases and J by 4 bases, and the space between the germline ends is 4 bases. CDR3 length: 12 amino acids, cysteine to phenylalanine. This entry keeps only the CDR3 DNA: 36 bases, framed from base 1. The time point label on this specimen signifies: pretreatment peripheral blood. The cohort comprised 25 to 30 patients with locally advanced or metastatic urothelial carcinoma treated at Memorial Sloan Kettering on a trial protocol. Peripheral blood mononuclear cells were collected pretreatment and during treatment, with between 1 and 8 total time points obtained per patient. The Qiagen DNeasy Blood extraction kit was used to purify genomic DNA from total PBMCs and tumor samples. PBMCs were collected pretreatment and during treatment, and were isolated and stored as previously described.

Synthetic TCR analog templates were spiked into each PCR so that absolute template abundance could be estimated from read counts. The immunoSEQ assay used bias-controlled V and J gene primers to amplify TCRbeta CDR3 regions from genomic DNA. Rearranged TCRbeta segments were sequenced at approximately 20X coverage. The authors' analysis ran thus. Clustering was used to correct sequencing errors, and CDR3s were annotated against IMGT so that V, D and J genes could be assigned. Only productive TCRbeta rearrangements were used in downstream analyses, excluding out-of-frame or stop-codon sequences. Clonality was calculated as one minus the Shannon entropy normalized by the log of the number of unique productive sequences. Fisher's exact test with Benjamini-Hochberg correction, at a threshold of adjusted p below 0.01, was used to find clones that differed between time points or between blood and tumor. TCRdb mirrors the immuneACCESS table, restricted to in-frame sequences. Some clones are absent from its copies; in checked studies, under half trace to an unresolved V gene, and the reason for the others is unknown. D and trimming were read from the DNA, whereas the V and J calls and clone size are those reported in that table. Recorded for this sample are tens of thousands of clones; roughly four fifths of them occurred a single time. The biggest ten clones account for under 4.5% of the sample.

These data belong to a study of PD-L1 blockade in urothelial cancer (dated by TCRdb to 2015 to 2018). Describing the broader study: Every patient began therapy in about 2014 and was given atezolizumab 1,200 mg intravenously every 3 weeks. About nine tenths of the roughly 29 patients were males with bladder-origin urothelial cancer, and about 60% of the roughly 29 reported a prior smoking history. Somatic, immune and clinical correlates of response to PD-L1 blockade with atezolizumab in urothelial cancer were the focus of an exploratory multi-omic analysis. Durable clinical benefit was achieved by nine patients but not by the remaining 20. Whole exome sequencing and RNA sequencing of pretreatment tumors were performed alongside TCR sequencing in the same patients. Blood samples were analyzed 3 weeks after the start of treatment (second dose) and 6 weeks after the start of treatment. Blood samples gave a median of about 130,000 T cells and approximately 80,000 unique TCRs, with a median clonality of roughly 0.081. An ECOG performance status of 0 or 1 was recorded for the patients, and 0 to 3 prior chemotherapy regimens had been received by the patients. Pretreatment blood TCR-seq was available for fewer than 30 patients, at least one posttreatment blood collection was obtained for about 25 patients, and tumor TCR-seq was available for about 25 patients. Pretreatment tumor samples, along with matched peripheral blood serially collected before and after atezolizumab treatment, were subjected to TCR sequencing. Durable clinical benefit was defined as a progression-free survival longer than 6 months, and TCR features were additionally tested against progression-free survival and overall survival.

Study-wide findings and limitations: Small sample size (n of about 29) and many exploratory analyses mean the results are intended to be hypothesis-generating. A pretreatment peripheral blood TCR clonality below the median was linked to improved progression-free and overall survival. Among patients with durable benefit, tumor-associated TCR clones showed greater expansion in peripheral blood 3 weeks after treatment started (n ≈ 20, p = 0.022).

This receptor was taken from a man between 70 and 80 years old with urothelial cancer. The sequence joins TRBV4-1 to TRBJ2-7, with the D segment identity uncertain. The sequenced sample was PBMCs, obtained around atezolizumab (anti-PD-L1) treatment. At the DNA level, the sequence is TGCGCCAGCAGCCAAGACACTTACGAGCAGTACTTC. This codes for CASSQDTYEQYF.